This T cell receptor beta chain stems from a study of cytomegalovirus exposure and HLA in healthy donors. Regarding the study as a whole: Likely technical artifact: a cluster of highly shared sequence variants.

Of note for this clone: The target antigen is unknown.

V lost 5 bases to trimming and J lost 5 bases, with 13 bases between them. This CDR3 is built from 13 residues. Germline assignment: CDR1 KGHSH and CDR2 LQKENI. The PCR used 60 Vbeta and 13 Jbeta primers. Produced via immunoSEQ multiplex PCR; TCRdb's table is partial and in-frame only. The table lists over 150,000 clones, about four fifths of them singletons. This clonotype was sampled from a woman between 50 and 59 years old in good health and CMV-seropositive. The rearrangement links TRBV18 to TRBJ2-7, with a possible D match to TRBD1 (6 bases). Sequences were obtained from PBMCs. DNA of the CDR3: TGTGCCAGCTCAAACCAAAAGGGGGACGAGCAGTACTTC. Protein product: CASSNQKGDEQYF.